The TCR beta chain described here comes from a study of response to subunit inactivated influenza vaccine. MiXCR was run by TCRdb on the RT-PCR reads, yielding one entry per CDR3 protein. The table records over 150,000 distinct CDR3 sequences, approximately 15% of them present only once. Germline assignment: CDR1 MNHEY and CDR2 SVGEGT. This CDR3 contains 14 residues. The ends were cut back, 6 bases at V and 0 bases at J, with 10 bases in the middle. The chain joins TRBV6-2 or TRBV6-3 to TRBJ2-3; D uncertain. The receptor was derived from a man over 45 who received an inactivated influenza vaccine. The material sequenced was CD8+ T cells sorted from PBMCs, taken roughly 5 days after vaccination. The CDR3 sequence: CASSGWVSTDTQYF. The CDR3 coding sequence is TGTGCCAGCAGCGGGTGGGTTAGCACAGATACGCAGTATTTT.